A single TCR beta chain is shown here with its context. Original processing notes: It was from reference gene primer amplification that nucleated cell counts were estimated. The data were produced by immunoSEQ multiplex PCR, yet TCRdb's version contains in-frame clones alone and is incomplete. V and J calls and clone size follow that table, whereas D and trimming were derived from the DNA. Of about 76,000 clones in the sample, about 88% were seen once. The data belong to a study of blood T cell repertoires in COVID-19. Study summary: COVID-19 samples, acute and convalescent, were from the United States, Italy and Spain. The cDNA or gDNA used as material had been derived from T cells, B-cell-depleted T cells, or PBMCs.

Germline loops: CDR1 SGDLS, CDR2 YYNGEE. The CDR3 has 16 residues. Trimming removed 4 bases from V and 2 bases from J; junction bases left unmatched: 7. The genes are TRBV9 and TRBJ2-3; the match to TRBD1 covers 10 bases. The sample comprised peripheral blood. The TCR was taken from a human donor in a cohort sampled during active COVID-19. The CDR3 loop is CASSPRTGGITDTQYF. CDR3 DNA: TGTGCCAGCAGCCCGCGGACAGGGGGGATCACAGATACGCAGTATTTT.